Below, 21 T cell receptor beta chains from the same sample are listed, as sequenced in a study of CD8 T cells in ankylosing spondylitis. Whole-study findings and limits: Within ankylosing spondylitis blood, a TCR beta motif made up of seven to nine highly homologous variants appeared to be characteristic.

TCRdb re-called the 5' RACE reads with MiXCR, one entry per CDR3 protein. This table has under 550,000 distinct CDR3 sequences, roughly 25% appearing once. These receptors have no known antigen. Sequencing input: blood, either unsorted or a sorted T cell fraction (not recorded which). These receptors all come from a male donor with ankylosing spondylitis.

The chain uses TRBV6-2 or TRBV6-3 and TRBJ2-1; no clear D gene. The CDR3 covers 9 residues. Germline V gives CDR1 MNHEY, CDR2 SVGEGT. Trimming removed 6 bases from V and 12 bases from J, with 6 bases in between. The CDR3 coding sequence is TGTGCCAGCAGGGAAAGGCAGTTCTTC. This sequence encodes CASRERQFF.

The chain employs TRBV7-7 and TRBJ1-4, with D perhaps TRBD1 (5 bases). The V end lost 5 bases, the J end lost 7 bases, and 11 bases lay between the germline ends. Germline V gene lookup returns CDR1 SSHAT and CDR2 FNYEAQ (reference sequence). This CDR3 has 13 residues. The CDR3 DNA reads TGTGCCAGCAGCGCGGGGGTGACTGAAAAACTGTTTTTT. This translates into CASSAGVTEKLFF.

This clonotype showed up just a few times. The chain combines TRBV15 with TRBJ1-5, with D possibly TRBD1 on 5 matching bases. Germline CDR1 LNHNV, CDR2 YYDKDF (reference sequence). V lost 0 bases to trimming and J lost 4 bases, with 10 bases between them. The CDR3 contains 15 residues. The CDR3 is CATSRDKGSNQPQHF. The CDR3 DNA reads as TGTGCCACCAGCAGAGATAAGGGGTCTAATCAGCCCCAGCATTTT.

The chain uses TRBV3-1 and TRBJ2-1, with TRBD1 identical over 7 bases. Per the germline V gene, CDR1 is LGHDT and CDR2 is YNNKEL (reference sequence). The length of the CDR3 is 15 residues. V trimming: 5 bases; J trimming: 4 bases; junction bases outside the gene matches: 8. DNA for the CDR3: TGTGCCAGCAGCGTAAGGGGGCAGGGATACAATGAGCAGTTCTTC. Its protein product is CASSVRGQGYNEQFF.

This chain connects TRBV12-3 or TRBV12-4 to TRBJ2-5, with D possibly being TRBD1 (5 bases). The CDR3 extends over 13 amino acids. Trimming took off 6 bases at V and 2 bases at J, with 10 bases between the two ends. CDR3 residues: CASRTPGQETQYF. In DNA form, the CDR3 reads TGTGCCAGCAGGACGCCAGGGCAAGAGACCCAGTACTTC.

This clonotype occurred a few times. The chain employs TRBV7-2 and TRBJ2-1; D is unclear. The CDR3 is 13 residues long. Germline loops: CDR1 SGHTA, CDR2 FQGNSA. V shed 2 bases and J shed 6 bases, with 8 bases lying between them. For the CDR3, the DNA is TGTGCCAGCAGCTTACAGGCTTCCAATGAGCAGTTCTTC. Translated: CASSLQASNEQFF.

V gene TRBV12-3 or TRBV12-4 combines with J gene TRBJ2-5; D possibly corresponds to TRBD1 (7 bases). This CDR3 has 14 residues. Trimming took off 8 bases at V and 2 bases at J, with 15 bases between the two ends. CDR3 region: CASGRTGGQETQYF. The CDR3, as DNA: TGTGCCAGCGGACGGACAGGAGGGCAAGAGACCCAGTACTTC.

This clonotype came up a few times. The chain combines TRBV5-1 with TRBJ2-3; TRBD2 matches 7 bases. Trimming removed 4 bases from V and 1 base from J; junction bases left unmatched: 6. This CDR3 has 15 residues. CDR1 SGHRS and CDR2 YFSETQ come from the germline V gene. CDR3 protein: CASSAGTIGTDTQYF. The CDR3 region has the DNA TGCGCCAGCAGCGCCGGGACTATCGGCACAGATACGCAGTATTTT.

This clonotype was observed a few times. The chain couples TRBV5-1 to TRBJ2-3, with 9 bases fitting TRBD2. V lost 0 bases, J lost 3 bases, and 5 bases stayed unmatched. In germline, CDR1 is SGHRS, CDR2 YFSETQ. This CDR3 region has 16 residues. CDR3 DNA sequence: TGCGCCAGCAGCTTGGGTAATAGCGGGAGAACAGATACGCAGTATTTT. Amino acid sequence: CASSLGNSGRTDTQYF.

The chain has TRBV18 and TRBJ1-4; no firm D call. Trimming took 3 bases from V and 0 from J, leaving 14 bases between them. The CDR3 is 17 amino acids. Per the germline V gene, CDR1 is KGHSH and CDR2 is LQKENI. The CDR3 reads CASSPYYSQATNEKLFF. The CDR3 DNA follows: TGTGCCAGCTCACCTTACTATTCGCAGGCAACTAATGAAAAACTGTTTTTT.

This chain connects TRBV18 to TRBJ2-3; D call uncertain. Per germline, CDR1 KGHSH and CDR2 LQKENI. The CDR3 is made up of 13 amino acids. The ends were cut back, 0 bases at V and 4 bases at J, with 5 bases in the middle. The CDR3 bases are TGTGCCAGCTCACCACCAAGCGCAGATACGCAGTATTTT. It specifies CASSPPSADTQYF. Complete variable domain (other parts from reference TRBV18 and TRBJ2-3): NAGVMQNPRHLVRRRGQEARLRCSPMKGHSHVYWYRQLPEEGLKFMVYLQKENIIDESGMPKERFSAEFPKEGPSILRIQQVVRGDSAAYFCASSPPSADTQYFGPGTRLTVL.

The chain employs TRBV18 and TRBJ2-7; D unclear. Germline V gene sequence: CDR1 KGHSH, CDR2 LQKENI. V lost 2 bases, J lost 6 bases, and 20 bases lay in between. This CDR3 has 16 residues. The CDR3, as DNA: TGTGCCAGCTCACCAGATCCAACGATCAGGCTCCGCGAGCAGTACGTC. The encoded protein is CASSPDPTIRLREQYV.

This clonotype was found a few times. The J gene is TRBJ2-1, the V gene TRBV3-1; 10 nucleotides align to TRBD2. V was clipped by 4 bases and J by 8 bases; unmatched bases: 8. Per the germline V gene, CDR1 is LGHDT and CDR2 is YNNKEL (reference sequence). This CDR3 spans 15 amino acids. Written as DNA, the CDR3 is TGTGCCAGCAGCCTACGGCTAGCGGGAGTGGATGAGCAGTTCTTC. Translating it yields CASSLRLAGVDEQFF.

The chain couples TRBV20-1 to TRBJ1-5; maybe TRBD1 (5 bases). The ends were cut back, 7 bases at V and 4 bases at J, with 14 bases in the middle. The germline CDR1 and CDR2 sequences are DFQATT and SNEGSKA (reference sequence). The length of the CDR3 is 13 residues. CDR3: CSGRGAGNQPQHF. CDR3 DNA sequence: TGCAGTGGGAGAGGGGCCGGGAATCAGCCCCAGCATTTT.

This clonotype was seen repeatedly, ten times or more. The chain uses TRBV5-6 and TRBJ2-1; TRBD1 agrees at 7 bases. The CDR3 consists of 14 residues. Germline assignment: CDR1 SGHDT and CDR2 YYEEEE. V was clipped by 2 bases and J by 10 bases; unmatched bases: 9. CDR3 DNA sequence: TGTGCCAGCAGCTTTGGACTCGAAGGGGGCGAGCAGTTCTTC. Translation gives CASSFGLEGGEQFF.

This clonotype appeared a few times. This chain joins TRBV5-1 and TRBJ1-2; D gene unclear. This CDR3 is built from 15 residues. Germline V gene sequence: CDR1 SGHRS, CDR2 YFSETQ. The V end lost 0 bases, the J end lost 2 bases, and 11 bases lay between the germline ends. The chain's CDR3 is CASSLVSGRNYGYTF. CDR3 nucleotides: TGCGCCAGCAGCTTGGTCTCAGGAAGAAACTATGGCTACACCTTC.

The rearrangement joins TRBV5-1 to TRBJ2-3; D remains unclear. Trimming removed 3 bases at V and 0 bases at J, with 11 bases between. The CDR3 loop spans 15 amino acids. Germline loops: CDR1 SGHRS, CDR2 YFSETQ. The CDR3 sequence: CASSSGPESTDTQYF. CDR3 coding DNA: TGCGCCAGCAGCTCTGGACCGGAGAGCACAGATACGCAGTATTTT.

The gene calls are TRBV5-6 and TRBJ2-7; 9 bases are a match to TRBD2. Germline values: CDR1 SGHDT, CDR2 YYEEEE. Unmatched junction bases numbered 17, after V lost 4 bases and J lost 6 bases. This CDR3 is built from 17 residues. CDR3 in DNA: TGTGCCAGCAGCCCTAGCACTAGCGGGTTCGGCGTGCTCGAGCAGTACGTC. Protein: CASSPSTSGFGVLEQYV.

This clonotype has only one observation. Written as DNA, the CDR3 is TGTGCCAGCAGTGCCGGGACAGGGGATGGCTACACCTTC. Its protein product is CASSAGTGDGYTF. The gene calls are TRBV2 and TRBJ1-2; 10 bases agree with TRBD1. CDR3 length: 13 residues. Germline loops: CDR1 SNHLY, CDR2 FYNNEI. V trimming: 4 bases; J trimming: 6 bases; junction bases outside the gene matches: 2.

This clonotype turned up a few times. The chain carries TRBV3-1 and TRBJ1-2; 9 nucleotides agree with TRBD1. CDR1 and CDR2 (germline): LGHDT, YNNKEL (reference sequence). The junction had 5 bases not matched to a gene; V was cut back by 1 base and J by 2 bases. This CDR3 contains 16 residues. The CDR3 sequence: CASSQADRGKNYGYTF. CDR3 DNA: TGTGCCAGCAGCCAAGCTGACAGGGGGAAAAACTATGGCTACACCTTC.

This clonotype has at least ten counts. This chain uses TRBV2 with TRBJ1-1, with a tentative D call TRBD1 (5 bases). V lost 2 bases and J 10 bases, leaving 14 bases between the germline ends. The CDR3 consists of 13 residues. CDR1 SNHLY and CDR2 FYNNEI come from the germline V gene. CDR3 coding DNA: TGTGCCAGCAGTGAAAGGGGAGAAATCGTAGCTTTCTTT. Translation: CASSERGEIVAFF.